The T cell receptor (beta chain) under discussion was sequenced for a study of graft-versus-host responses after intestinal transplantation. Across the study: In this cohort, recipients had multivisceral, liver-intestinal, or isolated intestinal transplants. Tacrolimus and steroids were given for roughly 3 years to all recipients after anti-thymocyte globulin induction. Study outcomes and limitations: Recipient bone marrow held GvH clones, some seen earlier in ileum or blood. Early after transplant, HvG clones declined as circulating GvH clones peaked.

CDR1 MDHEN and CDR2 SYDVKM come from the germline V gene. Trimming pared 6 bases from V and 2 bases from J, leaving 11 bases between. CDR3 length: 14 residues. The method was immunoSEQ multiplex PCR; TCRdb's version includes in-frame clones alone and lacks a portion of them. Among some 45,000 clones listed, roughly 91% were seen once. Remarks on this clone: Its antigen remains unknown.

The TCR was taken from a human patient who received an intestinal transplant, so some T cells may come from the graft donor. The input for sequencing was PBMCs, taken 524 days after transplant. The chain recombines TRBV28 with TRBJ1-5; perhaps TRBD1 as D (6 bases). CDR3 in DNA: TGTGCCAGCAGCACAGGGAATGGCAATCAGCCCCAGCATTTT. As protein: CASSTGNGNQPQHF.